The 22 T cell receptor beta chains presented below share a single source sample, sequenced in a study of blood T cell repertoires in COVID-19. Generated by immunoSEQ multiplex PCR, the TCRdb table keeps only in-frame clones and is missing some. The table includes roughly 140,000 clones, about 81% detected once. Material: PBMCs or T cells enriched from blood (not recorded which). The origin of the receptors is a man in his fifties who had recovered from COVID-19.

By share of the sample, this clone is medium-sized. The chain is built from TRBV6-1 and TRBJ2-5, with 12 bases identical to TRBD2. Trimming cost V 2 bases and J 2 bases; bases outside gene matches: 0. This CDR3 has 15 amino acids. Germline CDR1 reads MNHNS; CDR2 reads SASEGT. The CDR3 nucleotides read TGTGCCAGCAGTGAACTAGCGGGGGGGCAAGAGACCCAGTACTTC. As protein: CASSELAGGQETQYF.

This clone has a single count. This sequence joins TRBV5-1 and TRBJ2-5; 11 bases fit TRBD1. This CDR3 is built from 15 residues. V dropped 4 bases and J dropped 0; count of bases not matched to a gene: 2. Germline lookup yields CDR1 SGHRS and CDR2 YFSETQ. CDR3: CASSLDRGHQETQYF. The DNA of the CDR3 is TGCGCCAGCAGCCTGGACAGGGGGCACCAAGAGACCCAGTACTTC.

CDR3 nucleotide sequence: TGTGCCAGCAGCACCCCGAGCGGGGGCCGTTACGAGCAGTACTTC. Translating it yields CASSTPSGGRYEQYF. The chain uses TRBV6-5 and TRBJ2-7; 8 nucleotides align to TRBD2. V lost 6 bases, J lost 4 bases, and 11 bases stayed unmatched. The germline V gene has CDR1 MNHEY and CDR2 SVGAGI. CDR3 length equals 15 residues.

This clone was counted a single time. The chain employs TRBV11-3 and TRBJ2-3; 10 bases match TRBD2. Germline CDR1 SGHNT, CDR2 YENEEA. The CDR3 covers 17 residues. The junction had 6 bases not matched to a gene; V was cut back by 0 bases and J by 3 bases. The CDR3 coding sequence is TGTGCCAGCAGCTTAGATCTAGCGGGGGTTGGGACAGATACGCAGTATTTT. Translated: CASSLDLAGVGTDTQYF. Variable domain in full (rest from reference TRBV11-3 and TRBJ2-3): EAGVVQSPRYKIIEKKQPVAFWCNPISGHNTLYWYLQNLGQGPELLIRYENEEAVDDSQLPKDRFSAERLKGVDSTLKIQPAELGDSAVYLCASSLDLAGVGTDTQYFGPGTRLTVL.

CDR3 sequence: CASSLESRGWQFF. The CDR3 DNA reads as TGTGCCAGCAGCTTAGAAAGTCGAGGGTGGCAGTTCTTC. The chain recombines TRBV11-2 with TRBJ2-1; tentatively, D is TRBD2 (5 bases). This CDR3 contains 13 residues. Trimming took 0 bases from V and 12 from J, leaving 12 bases between them. CDR1 and CDR2 from the germline V gene are SGHAT and FQNNGV.

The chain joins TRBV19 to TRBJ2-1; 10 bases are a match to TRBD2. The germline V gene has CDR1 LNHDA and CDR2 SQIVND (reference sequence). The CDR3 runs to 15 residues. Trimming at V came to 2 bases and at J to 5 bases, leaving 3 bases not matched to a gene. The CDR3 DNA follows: TGTGCCAGTAGTATACCTAGCGGGGGCGACAATGAGCAGTTCTTC. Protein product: CASSIPSGGDNEQFF. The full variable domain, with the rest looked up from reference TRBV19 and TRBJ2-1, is DGGITQSPKYLFRKEGQNVTLSCEQNLNHDAMYWYRQDPGQGLRLIYYSQIVNDFQKGDIAEGYSVSREKKESFPLTVTSAQKNPTAFYLCASSIPSGGDNEQFFGPGTRLTVL.

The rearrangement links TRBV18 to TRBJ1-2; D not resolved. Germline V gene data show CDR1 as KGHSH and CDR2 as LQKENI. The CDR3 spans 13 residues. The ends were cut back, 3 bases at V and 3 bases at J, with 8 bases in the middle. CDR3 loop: CASSPRQDYGYTF. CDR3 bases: TGTGCCAGCTCACCGCGACAAGACTATGGCTACACCTTC.

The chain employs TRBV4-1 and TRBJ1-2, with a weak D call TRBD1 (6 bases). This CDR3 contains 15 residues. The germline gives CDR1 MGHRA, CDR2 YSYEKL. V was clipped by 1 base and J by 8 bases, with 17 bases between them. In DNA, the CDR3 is TGCGCCAGCAGCCAAGCGGGACAATCAAGGAGGGGCTACACCTTC. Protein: CASSQAGQSRRGYTF.

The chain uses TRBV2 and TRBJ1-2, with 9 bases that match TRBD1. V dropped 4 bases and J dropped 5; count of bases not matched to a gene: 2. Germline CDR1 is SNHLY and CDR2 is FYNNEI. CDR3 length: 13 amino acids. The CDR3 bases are TGTGCCAGCAGTGGGGACAGGGTTTATGGCTACACCTTC. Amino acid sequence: CASSGDRVYGYTF.

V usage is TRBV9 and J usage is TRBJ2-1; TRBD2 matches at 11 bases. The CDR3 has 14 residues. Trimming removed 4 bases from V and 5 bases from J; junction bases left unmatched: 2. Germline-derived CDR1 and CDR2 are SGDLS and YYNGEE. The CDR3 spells CASSFSGGDNEQFF. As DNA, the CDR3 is TGTGCCAGCAGCTTTAGCGGGGGGGACAATGAGCAGTTCTTC. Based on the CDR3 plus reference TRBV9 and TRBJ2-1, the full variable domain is DSGVTQTPKHLITATGQRVTLRCSPRSGDLSVYWYQQSLDQGLQFLIQYYNGEERAKGNILERFSAQQFPDLHSELNLSSLELGDSALYFCASSFSGGDNEQFFGPGTRLTVL.

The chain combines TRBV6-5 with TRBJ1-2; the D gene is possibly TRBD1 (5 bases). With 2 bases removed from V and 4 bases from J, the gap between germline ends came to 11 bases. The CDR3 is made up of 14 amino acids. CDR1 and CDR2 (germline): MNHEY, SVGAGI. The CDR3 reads CASSYTRQTYGYTF. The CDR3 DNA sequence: TGTGCCAGCAGTTACACTCGACAGACCTATGGCTACACCTTC.

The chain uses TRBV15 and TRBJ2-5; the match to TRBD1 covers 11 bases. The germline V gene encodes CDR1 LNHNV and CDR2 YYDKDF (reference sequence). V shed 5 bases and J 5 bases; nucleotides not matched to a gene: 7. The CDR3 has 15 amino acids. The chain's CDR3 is CATSGAGTGGETQYF. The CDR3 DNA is TGTGCCACCAGCGGAGCCGGGACAGGGGGTGAGACCCAGTACTTC.

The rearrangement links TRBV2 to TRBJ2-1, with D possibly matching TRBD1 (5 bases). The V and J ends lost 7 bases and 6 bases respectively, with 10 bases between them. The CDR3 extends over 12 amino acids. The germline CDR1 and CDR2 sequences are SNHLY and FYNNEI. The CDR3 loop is CASKDISNEQFF. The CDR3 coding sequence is TGTGCCAGCAAGGACATTTCCAATGAGCAGTTCTTC.

CDR3 sequence: CASSPQGPGGVEKLFF. The CDR3 region has the DNA TGCGCCAGCAGCCCCCAGGGGCCAGGGGGTGTGGAAAAACTGTTTTTT. The V call is TRBV5-1, the J call TRBJ1-4; TRBD1 agrees at 7 bases. CDR3 length: 16 amino acids. With 4 bases clipped from V and 8 bases from J, the junction kept 14 bases outside the gene matches. Germline-derived CDR1 and CDR2 are SGHRS and YFSETQ.

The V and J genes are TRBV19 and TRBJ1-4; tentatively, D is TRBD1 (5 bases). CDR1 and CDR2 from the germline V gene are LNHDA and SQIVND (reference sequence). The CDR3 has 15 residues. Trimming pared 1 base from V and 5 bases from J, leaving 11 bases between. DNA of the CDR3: TGTGCCAGTAGTATAGTCACAGGAGTAAATGAAAAACTGTTTTTT. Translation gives CASSIVTGVNEKLFF.

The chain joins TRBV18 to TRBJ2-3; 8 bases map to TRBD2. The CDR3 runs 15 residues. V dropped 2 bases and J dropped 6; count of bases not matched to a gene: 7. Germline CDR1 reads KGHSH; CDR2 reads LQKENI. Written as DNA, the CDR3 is TGTGCCAGCTCACCAACCGGGGGGGCAGTGGATACGCAGTATTTT. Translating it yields CASSPTGGAVDTQYF.

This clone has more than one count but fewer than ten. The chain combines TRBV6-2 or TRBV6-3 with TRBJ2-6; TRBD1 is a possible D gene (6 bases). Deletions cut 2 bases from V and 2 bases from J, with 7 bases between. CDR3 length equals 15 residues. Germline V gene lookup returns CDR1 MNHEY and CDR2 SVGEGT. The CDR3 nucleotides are TGTGCCAGCAGTTACAGGGGGACTGGGGCCAACGTCCTGACTTTC. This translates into CASSYRGTGANVLTF.

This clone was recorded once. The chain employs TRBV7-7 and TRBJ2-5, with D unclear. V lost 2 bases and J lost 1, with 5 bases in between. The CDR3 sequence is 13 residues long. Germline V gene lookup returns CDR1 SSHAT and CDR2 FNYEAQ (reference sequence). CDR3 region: CASSLYGQETQYF. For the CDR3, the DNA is TGTGCCAGCAGCTTATACGGCCAAGAGACCCAGTACTTC.

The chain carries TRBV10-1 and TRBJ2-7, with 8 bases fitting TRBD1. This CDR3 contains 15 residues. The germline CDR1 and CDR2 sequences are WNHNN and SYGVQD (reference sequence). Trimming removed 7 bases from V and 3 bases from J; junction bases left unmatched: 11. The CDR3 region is CASILAGTGLYEQYF. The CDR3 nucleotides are TGCGCCAGCATCCTCGCCGGGACAGGCCTCTACGAGCAGTACTTC.

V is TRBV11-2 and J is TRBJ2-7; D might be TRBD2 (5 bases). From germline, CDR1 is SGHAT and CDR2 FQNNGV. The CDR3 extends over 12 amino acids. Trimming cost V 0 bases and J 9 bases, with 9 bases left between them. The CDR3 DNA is TGTGCCAGCAGCTTAGATGGAGGTGGGCAGTACTTC. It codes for CASSLDGGGQYF.

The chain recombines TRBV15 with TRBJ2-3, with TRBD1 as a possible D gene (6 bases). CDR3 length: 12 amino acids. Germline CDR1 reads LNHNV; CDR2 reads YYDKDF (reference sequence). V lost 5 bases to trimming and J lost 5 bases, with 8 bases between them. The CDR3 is CATSQQGDTQYF. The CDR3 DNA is TGTGCCACCAGCCAACAGGGAGATACGCAGTATTTT.

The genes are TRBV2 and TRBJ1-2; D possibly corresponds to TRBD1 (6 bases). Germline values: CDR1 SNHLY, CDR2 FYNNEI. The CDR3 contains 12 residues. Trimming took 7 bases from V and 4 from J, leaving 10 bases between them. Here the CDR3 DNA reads TGTGCCAGCAACAGGGCAATCTATGGCTACACCTTC. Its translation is CASNRAIYGYTF.